Listed here are 8 T cell receptor beta chains from one sample, sequenced in a study of blood T cell repertoires in COVID-19. Measured with immunoSEQ multiplex PCR; TCRdb has only the in-frame clones, and not every one. The sample yields 210,000 or so clones, 80% to 90% seen once. Sample: peripheral blood. These receptors were collected from a human donor in a cohort sampled during active COVID-19.

There are a few counts of this clone. The genes are TRBV9 and TRBJ2-2, with a tentative D call TRBD1 (6 bases). V was cut by 4 bases and J by 3 bases, with 13 bases left in between. The CDR3 covers 15 residues. Germline lookup yields CDR1 SGDLS and CDR2 YYNGEE. CDR3 bases: TGTGCCAGCAGCCCTCAGGGGACACACACCGGGGAGCTGTTTTTT. This encodes CASSPQGTHTGELFF.

In this sample, this clone turned up once. J is TRBJ2-2 and V is TRBV19; TRBD2 aligns across 13 bases. The V gene end was trimmed by 6 bases and the J gene end by 6 bases; junction bases not matched to a gene: 1. The CDR3 is 14 amino acids. The V gene's germline CDR1 is LNHDA and CDR2 SQIVND (reference sequence). The CDR3 region has the DNA TGTGCCAGTAGGACTAGCGGGAGGCCCGGGGAGCTGTTTTTT. This translates into CASRTSGRPGELFF.

V is TRBV28 and J is TRBJ1-1; D gene ambiguous. Germline loops: CDR1 MDHEN, CDR2 SYDVKM. The CDR3 covers 12 residues. V lost 2 bases and J lost 4, with 5 bases in between. CDR3 residues: CASSLGVTEAFF. CDR3 coding DNA: TGTGCCAGCAGTTTAGGAGTCACTGAAGCTTTCTTT.

This clone came up once. The rearrangement links TRBV5-1 to TRBJ2-5; D call uncertain. Between the trimmed V and J ends, which lost 0 bases and 2 bases, there was a span of 5 bases. The germline gives CDR1 SGHRS, CDR2 YFSETQ. The CDR3 extends over 13 amino acids. The CDR3 protein is CASSLVPQETQYF. The CDR3 bases are TGCGCCAGCAGCTTGGTCCCACAAGAGACCCAGTACTTC.

The chain is built from TRBV25-1 and TRBJ1-2; TRBD1 matches at 7 bases. The germline gives CDR1 MGHDK, CDR2 SYGVNS. V lost 4 bases and J lost 2; bases outside the gene matches: 10. This CDR3 has 16 residues. The CDR3 loop reads CASSVSGTVLNYGYTF. The CDR3 region has the DNA TGTGCCAGCAGTGTCTCCGGGACAGTGTTGAACTATGGCTACACCTTC.

V usage is TRBV11-2 and J usage is TRBJ2-5; no definite D call. The germline gives CDR1 SGHAT, CDR2 FQNNGV. The CDR3 is 12 amino acids. Trimming took 6 bases from V and 1 from J, leaving 6 bases between them. In DNA, the CDR3 is TGTGCCAGCAGTAACACCCAAGAGACCCAGTACTTC. Its translation is CASSNTQETQYF. Full variable domain (missing parts from reference TRBV11-2 and TRBJ2-5): EAGVAQSPRYKIIEKRQSVAFWCNPISGHATLYWYQQILGQGPKLLIQFQNNGVVDDSQLPKDRFSAERLKGVDSTLKIQPAKLEDSAVYLCASSNTQETQYFGPGTRLLVL.

V gene TRBV7-9 combines with J gene TRBJ2-3; 7 bases are a match to TRBD1. Germline lookup yields CDR1 SEHNR and CDR2 FQNEAQ (reference sequence). V lost 2 bases to trimming and J lost 5 bases; unmatched junction nucleotides: 7. The CDR3 runs to 15 residues. CDR3 in amino acids: CASSLKGARIDTQYF. The CDR3 DNA reads TGTGCCAGCAGCTTAAAGGGGGCGCGGATAGATACGCAGTATTTT.

This sequence joins TRBV28 and TRBJ2-7; 7 nucleotides align to TRBD2. The CDR3 contains 12 residues. Germline CDR1 and CDR2: MDHEN and SYDVKM. Germline trimming cut 6 bases from V and 2 bases from J; bases unmatched to any gene: 1. The CDR3 loop is CASRSGAYEQYF. The CDR3 DNA reads as TGTGCCAGCAGAAGCGGGGCCTACGAGCAGTACTTC.